Below are 25 T cell receptor beta chains sequenced from a single sample in a study of T-cell reconstitution after alpha-beta-depleted transplantation in children. Unique molecular identifiers tagged the TCRbeta library. TCRdb reprocessed the PCR reads via MiXCR and lists one record per CDR3 protein. Seen here are tens of thousands of distinct CDR3 sequences, 40% to 60% observed once, and the top ten hold roughly two fifths. The sequencing used peripheral blood, collected before TCRalphabeta/CD19-depleted stem cell transplant. These receptors all come from a boy in the first two years of life with SCID, due to receive a stem cell transplant.

The rearrangement uses TRBV20-1 and TRBJ2-7; possibly TRBD1 or TRBD2 for D (7 bases each). Germline V lookup: CDR1 DFQATT, CDR2 SNEGSKA (reference sequence). The CDR3 spans 14 residues. Trimming removed 3 bases at V and 2 bases at J, with 14 bases between. The DNA for the CDR3 is TGCAGTGCTAGGCAGGGGGGGGCAACCTACGAGCAGTACTTC. This codes for CSARQGGATYEQYF.

The chain joins TRBV7-9 to TRBJ2-3; no definite D call. CDR1 SEHNR and CDR2 FQNEAQ come from the germline V gene (reference sequence). The CDR3 consists of 14 residues. V lost 5 bases and J lost 8, with 17 bases in between. The chain's CDR3 is CASSPTDGPSTQYF. In nucleotides, the CDR3 is TGTGCCAGCAGCCCAACGGATGGGCCGAGTACGCAGTATTTT.

This clonotype was recorded once. The chain is built from TRBV13 and TRBJ2-1; weak D call: TRBD2 (7 bases). The CDR3 is 16 amino acids. Per germline, CDR1 PRHDT and CDR2 FYEKMQ (reference sequence). V was clipped by 5 bases and J by 4 bases, with 18 bases between them. The CDR3 DNA sequence: TGTGCCAGCAGCCCTAAGGGAGGGGGTTGGTACAATGAGCAGTTCTTC. Its protein is CASSPKGGGWYNEQFF.

The rearrangement links TRBV7-8 to TRBJ2-3; either TRBD1 or TRBD2 may fit D (5 bases each). Germline V CDR1 and CDR2: SGHVS, FQNEAQ. The CDR3 has 15 amino acids. V was clipped by 9 bases and J by 2 bases, with 18 bases between them. In nucleotides, the CDR3 is TGTGCCAGTTCTACCGGGACCCATTCCACAGATACGCAGTATTTT. Amino acids: CASSTGTHSTDTQYF.

The gene calls are TRBV20-1 and TRBJ2-7; 13 bases match TRBD2. Germline trimming cut 0 bases from V and 7 bases from J; bases unmatched to any gene: 6. Germline CDR1 DFQATT, CDR2 SNEGSKA (reference sequence). The CDR3 totals 15 residues. In DNA form, the CDR3 reads TGCAGTGCTAGAGATGGGACTAGCGGGGTTGAGGAGCAGTACTTC. Translating gives CSARDGTSGVEEQYF.

V and J are TRBV28 and TRBJ2-3; 9 positions match TRBD1. This CDR3 is 15 amino acids long. The junction had 6 bases not matched to a gene; V was cut back by 2 bases and J by 6 bases. Germline values: CDR1 MDHEN, CDR2 SYDVKM. Here the CDR3 reads CASSLGTGSRDTQYF. The DNA of the CDR3 is TGTGCCAGCAGTTTAGGGACAGGGTCAAGGGATACGCAGTATTTT.

In this sample, this clonotype turned up a few times. V is TRBV6-2 or TRBV6-3 and J is TRBJ2-6; D may correspond to TRBD1 or TRBD2 (5 bases each). V dropped 2 bases and J dropped 2 bases, with 7 bases sitting between them. This CDR3 is 15 amino acids long. CDR1 is MNHEY, CDR2 SVGEGT, per germline. The CDR3 loop is CASSYRDPGANVLTF. For the CDR3, the DNA is TGTGCCAGCAGTTACCGGGACCCTGGGGCCAACGTCCTGACTTTC.

A few counts support this clonotype. The genes are TRBV5-1 and TRBJ2-7; no clear D gene. This CDR3 has 13 amino acids. CDR1 is SGHRS and CDR2 is YFSETQ in the germline V gene. V lost 4 bases, J lost 6 bases, and 14 bases lay in between. The CDR3 reads CASSPGWNGEQYF. The CDR3 bases are TGCGCCAGCAGCCCTGGATGGAACGGCGAGCAGTACTTC.

The rearrangement links TRBV20-1 to TRBJ2-1; D is perhaps TRBD1 (6 bases). The CDR3 contains 17 residues. V was shortened by 1 base and J by 0 bases, with 16 bases between the two germline ends. Germline CDR1 is DFQATT and CDR2 is SNEGSKA (reference sequence). CDR3 in DNA: TGCAGTGCTAGAGTACCCCCTAGCAGGGGCTCCTACAATGAGCAGTTCTTC. Translating gives CSARVPPSRGSYNEQFF.

This clonotype was observed at least ten times. The chain carries TRBV20-1 and TRBJ2-1, with D perhaps matching TRBD1 or TRBD2 (6 bases each). Per germline, CDR1 DFQATT and CDR2 SNEGSKA (reference sequence). The CDR3 runs to 14 residues. V lost 3 bases and J lost 4, with 13 bases in between. CDR3 in amino acids: CSARLGGHYNEQFF. For the CDR3, the DNA is TGCAGTGCTAGGCTTGGGGGGCATTACAATGAGCAGTTCTTC.

This clonotype was seen repeatedly, ten times or more. The chain carries TRBV4-3 and TRBJ2-3; 9 bases align to TRBD2. V trimming: 1 base; J trimming: 4 bases; junction bases outside the gene matches: 6. This CDR3 comprises 16 residues. Germline V gene lookup returns CDR1 LGHNA and CDR2 YSLEER. The CDR3 loop reads CASSQVLAGLADTQYF. In DNA form, the CDR3 reads TGCGCCAGCAGCCAAGTTCTAGCGGGGCTCGCAGATACGCAGTATTTT.

The chain carries TRBV7-3 and TRBJ2-1; D perhaps matches TRBD1 (6 bases). The CDR3 consists of 15 residues. Germline V gives CDR1 SGHTA, CDR2 FQGTGA. The V gene lost 5 bases and the J gene lost 5 bases, with 16 bases spanning the gap. CDR3 bases: TGTGCCAGCAGCCCCGACGGGACAACCAACAATGAGCAGTTCTTC. This translates into CASSPDGTTNNEQFF. Combining the CDR3 with reference TRBV7-3 and TRBJ2-1 gives the whole variable domain GAGVSQTPSNKVTEKGKYVELRCDPISGHTALYWYRQSLGQGPEFLIYFQGTGAADDSGLPNDRFFAVRPEGSVSTLKIQRTERGDSAVYLCASSPDGTTNNEQFFGPGTRLTVL.

This clonotype has a handful of counts. This rearrangement joins TRBV7-9 to TRBJ2-2; 9 nucleotides line up with TRBD2. CDR1 SEHNR and CDR2 FQNEAQ come from the germline V gene (reference sequence). V shed 7 bases and J 4 bases; nucleotides not matched to a gene: 10. The CDR3 is made up of 16 amino acids. CDR3 bases: TGTGCCAGCACCACTAGCGGGCCGTTCGGCACCGGGGAGCTGTTTTTT. The encoded protein is CASTTSGPFGTGELFF.

The V gene is TRBV7-9, the J gene TRBJ2-3; 10 positions match TRBD2. CDR1 and CDR2 (germline): SEHNR, FQNEAQ (reference sequence). V was clipped by 6 bases and J by 6 bases; unmatched bases: 6. The CDR3 runs 14 residues. This chain's CDR3 is CASSLTSGADTQYF. CDR3 nucleotide sequence: TGTGCCAGCAGTTTAACTAGCGGGGCGGATACGCAGTATTTT.

The chain uses TRBV12-3 or TRBV12-4 and TRBJ2-2; D might be TRBD1 or TRBD2, each matching 5 bases. CDR3 length equals 16 residues. The V end lost 1 base, the J end lost 4 bases, and 13 bases lay between the germline ends. The CDR3 protein is CASSLVGVLSTGELFF. The CDR3 DNA follows: TGTGCCAGCAGTTTAGTGGGGGTGCTGTCCACCGGGGAGCTGTTTTTT.

This clonotype was detected once. J is TRBJ2-3 and V is TRBV20-1, with 9 bases identical to TRBD1. J lost 2 bases, V lost 6 bases, and 15 bases had no gene match. The CDR3 consists of 17 residues. From germline, CDR1 is DFQATT and CDR2 SNEGSKA (reference sequence). CDR3 loop: CSARGGTGRGPTDTQYF. CDR3 DNA: TGCAGTGCCAGGGGGGGGACAGGGAGGGGACCCACAGATACGCAGTATTTT.

The V call is TRBV6-1, the J call TRBJ1-1; D may be TRBD1 (6 bases). Germline-derived CDR1 and CDR2 are MNHNS and SASEGT. Between the trimmed V and J ends, which lost 5 bases and 11 bases, there was a span of 24 bases. The CDR3 is made up of 15 amino acids. In DNA form, the CDR3 reads TGTGCCAGCAGTCCCCCGGGACACAGCGAAGGGCGGGCTTTCTTT. It encodes CASSPPGHSEGRAFF.

V is TRBV7-2 and J is TRBJ2-1; 9 bases agree with TRBD2. The ends lost 5 bases at V and 3 bases at J; junction bases unmatched: 5. Looked up from germline, CDR1 is SGHTA and CDR2 is FQGNSA. The CDR3 consists of 15 residues. CDR3 nucleotides: TGTGCCAGCAGCCGACTAGCGGATTTCTACAATGAGCAGTTCTTC. Translated: CASSRLADFYNEQFF.

The V and J genes are TRBV20-1 and TRBJ2-7, with 11 bases matching TRBD1. The CDR3 loop spans 13 amino acids. V lost 5 bases and J lost 3; bases outside the gene matches: 3. Germline-derived CDR1 and CDR2 are DFQATT and SNEGSKA (reference sequence). CDR3 region: CSARGTGGYEQYF. CDR3 nucleotide sequence: TGCAGTGCTCGTGGGACAGGGGGCTACGAGCAGTACTTC.

The rearrangement uses TRBV5-6 and TRBJ1-1; D remains unclear. CDR1 and CDR2 (germline): SGHDT, YYEEEE. The CDR3 is 16 amino acids. Deletions cut 5 bases from V and 0 bases from J, with 17 bases between. This CDR3 is CASRPRNLGMNTEAFF. The CDR3 coding sequence is TGTGCCAGCAGGCCCCGTAACTTAGGAATGAACACTGAAGCTTTCTTT.

The genes are TRBV12-3 or TRBV12-4 and TRBJ2-3; D remains unclear. Trimming removed 3 bases from V and 1 base from J, with 11 bases in between. The CDR3 contains 15 residues. DNA of the CDR3: TGTGCCAGCAGTTTGCGGATCCCCCGCACAGATACGCAGTATTTT. Residues: CASSLRIPRTDTQYF.

Ten or more counts support this clonotype. V usage is TRBV30 and J usage is TRBJ1-6; no definite D call. V lost 3 bases to trimming and J lost 13 bases, with 19 bases between them. CDR1 is GTSNPN and CDR2 is SVGIG in the germline V gene (reference sequence). CDR3 length: 14 amino acids. This CDR3 is CAWSFSGPIVPLHF. CDR3 nucleotide sequence: TGTGCCTGGAGCTTTTCCGGACCCATCGTCCCCCTCCACTTT.

V and J are TRBV12-3 or TRBV12-4 and TRBJ1-1; TRBD1 is a possible D gene (5 bases). The germline V and J ends were trimmed by 4 bases and 5 bases, with 17 bases remaining between them. The CDR3 is made up of 15 amino acids. DNA of the CDR3: TGTGCCAGCAGTTCTACCGGGACCCAGTGGACTGAAGCTTTCTTT. It yields the protein CASSSTGTQWTEAFF.

This chain links TRBV4-3 with TRBJ1-2; the D is unclear. Per the germline V gene, CDR1 is LGHNA and CDR2 is YSLEER. V was trimmed by 0 bases and J by 7 bases, leaving 21 bases between them. This CDR3 region has 17 residues. CDR3 DNA: TGCGCCAGCAGCCAAGATCGAGGGCCTCAAATCAGGATTGGCTACACCTTC. This codes for CASSQDRGPQIRIGYTF.

This chain uses TRBV20-1 with TRBJ2-3; D uncertain. V was clipped by 6 bases and J by 5 bases, with 12 bases between them. CDR3 length: 12 residues. Germline V lookup: CDR1 DFQATT, CDR2 SNEGSKA (reference sequence). The CDR3 bases are TGCAGTGCCGAAAAGGCCAGAGATACGCAGTATTTT. It translates to CSAEKARDTQYF.